What follows are 27 T cell receptor beta chains derived from one specimen sequenced in a study of blood T cell repertoires in COVID-19. Some clones are missing from TCRdb's copy, which holds only in-frame ones; the method was immunoSEQ multiplex PCR. The profile covers 100,000 or so clones, with 80% to 90% appearing a single time and roughly 21% taken by the ten largest. The sample consisted of peripheral blood. The source of these receptors is a human donor in a cohort sampled during active COVID-19.

This rearrangement joins TRBV10-3 to TRBJ2-5; D ambiguous. The CDR3 is 12 residues long. Germline V gene data show CDR1 as ENHRY and CDR2 as SYGVKD. Trimming shortened V by 7 bases and J by 1 base, and 7 bases separated the two germline ends. The CDR3 reads CAIKHLQETQYF. The DNA of the CDR3 is TGTGCCATCAAACACCTCCAAGAGACCCAGTACTTC.

The CDR3 loop reads CASSQERGTGAAPPMNTEAFF. In nucleotides, the CDR3 is TGTGCCAGCAGCCAAGAGCGGGGGACAGGGGCCGCCCCCCCGATGAACACTGAAGCTTTCTTT. The J gene is TRBJ1-1, the V gene TRBV14; 10 bases are a match to TRBD1. Trimming cost V 0 bases and J 0 bases; bases outside gene matches: 16. Germline-derived CDR1 and CDR2 are SGHDN and FVKESK. This CDR3 is built from 21 residues.

This chain joins TRBV7-8 and TRBJ1-1; D is undetermined. V was clipped by 1 base and J by 3 bases, with 12 bases between them. The germline V gene encodes CDR1 SGHVS and CDR2 FQNEAQ. This CDR3 has 15 amino acids. Written as DNA, the CDR3 is TGTGCCAGCAGCTTAGTAGGGTCGAGGGACACTGAAGCTTTCTTT. Protein product: CASSLVGSRDTEAFF.

V gene TRBV15 combines with J gene TRBJ2-3, with a weak D call TRBD2 (5 bases). The CDR3 has 16 residues. Trimming removed 3 bases at V and 1 base at J, with 14 bases between. CDR1 is LNHNV, CDR2 YYDKDF, per germline (reference sequence). The CDR3 DNA sequence: TGTGCCACCAGCAGGAACAGCGGTGGTGGCACAGATACGCAGTATTTT. It is translated as CATSRNSGGGTDTQYF.

The rearrangement uses TRBV5-1 and TRBJ2-7; TRBD1 aligns across 9 bases. Trimming removed 5 bases from V and 3 bases from J; junction bases left unmatched: 6. Germline values: CDR1 SGHRS, CDR2 YFSETQ. This CDR3 contains 14 residues. This chain's CDR3 is CASSGGTGSYEQYF. CDR3 sequence (DNA): TGCGCCAGCAGTGGGGGGACAGGGAGCTACGAGCAGTACTTC.

The chain employs TRBV7-2 and TRBJ2-5, with TRBD2 matching over 8 bases. The V gene end was trimmed by 5 bases and the J gene end by 10 bases; junction bases not matched to a gene: 6. There are 12 residues in the CDR3. Germline values: CDR1 SGHTA, CDR2 FQGNSA. CDR3 nucleotide sequence: TGTGCCAGCAGCCCCTCGGGGGGGTACCAGTACTTC. It encodes CASSPSGGYQYF.

This chain links TRBV5-1 with TRBJ2-3; a weak D match, TRBD2 (6 bases). The CDR3 has 15 amino acids. The germline V and J ends were trimmed by 0 bases and 0 bases, with 8 bases remaining between them. Germline V CDR1 and CDR2: SGHRS, YFSETQ. The CDR3 region is CASSLESGSTDTQYF. In DNA form, the CDR3 reads TGCGCCAGCAGCTTGGAGAGCGGGAGCACAGATACGCAGTATTTT.

The chain couples TRBV5-1 to TRBJ2-5; TRBD1 aligns across 9 bases. Germline V CDR1 and CDR2: SGHRS, YFSETQ. The CDR3 contains 13 residues. V shed 4 bases and J 4 bases; nucleotides not matched to a gene: 2. This CDR3 is CASSATGGETQYF. The CDR3 DNA reads as TGCGCCAGCAGCGCGACAGGGGGAGAGACCCAGTACTTC.

The chain has TRBV5-1 and TRBJ2-7; 9 bases match TRBD2. This CDR3 spans 15 amino acids. Germline CDR1 and CDR2: SGHRS and YFSETQ. After removal of 4 bases from V and 2 bases from J, the junction contained 7 bases not matched to a gene. CDR3 nucleotide sequence: TGCGCCAGCAGCCTACTAGCGGGCATAACCTACGAGCAGTACTTC. Translating gives CASSLLAGITYEQYF.

The chain has TRBV29-1 and TRBJ1-1; weak D call: TRBD1 (5 bases). With 4 bases removed from V and 1 base from J, the gap between germline ends came to 10 bases. The CDR3 sequence is 13 residues long. Germline CDR1 SQVTM, CDR2 ANQGSEA. The CDR3 protein is CSVARQRNTEAFF. CDR3 in DNA: TGCAGCGTTGCACGACAGAGGAACACTGAAGCTTTCTTT.

This chain connects TRBV27 to TRBJ1-4; D not certain. The V gene's germline CDR1 is MNHEY and CDR2 SMNVEV (reference sequence). CDR3 length equals 13 residues. The ends were cut back, 3 bases at V and 12 bases at J, with 14 bases in the middle. The chain's CDR3 is CASSFYTGLELFF. The CDR3 DNA reads as TGTGCCAGCAGTTTTTATACCGGACTGGAACTGTTTTTT. Full variable domain (rest looked up from reference TRBV27 and TRBJ1-4): EAQVTQNPRYLITVTGKKLTVTCSQNMNHEYMSWYRQDPGLGLRQIYYSMNVEVTDKGDVPEGYKVSRKEKRNFPLILESPSPNQTSLYFCASSFYTGLELFFGSGTQLSVL.

Written as DNA, the CDR3 is TGTGCCAGCAGCTTAGAGGCCGGGACTAGCGGTTACAATGAGCAGTTCTTC. Its protein is CASSLEAGTSGYNEQFF. This chain joins TRBV7-2 and TRBJ2-1, with 11 bases fitting TRBD2. This CDR3 has 17 amino acids. V lost 1 base, J lost 4 bases, and 6 bases stayed unmatched. The V gene's germline CDR1 is SGHTA and CDR2 FQGNSA.

The chain recombines TRBV18 with TRBJ2-1; a possible D gene is TRBD2 (6 bases). CDR3 length equals 13 residues. Germline CDR1 KGHSH, CDR2 LQKENI. V was trimmed by 2 bases and J by 13 bases, leaving 15 bases between them. CDR3 nucleotides: TGTGCCAGCTCACCAAACCGGGACTCCCTTCAGTTCTTC. This codes for CASSPNRDSLQFF. The variable domain in full, with the rest retrieved from reference TRBV18 and TRBJ2-1, is NAGVMQNPRHLVRRRGQEARLRCSPMKGHSHVYWYRQLPEEGLKFMVYLQKENIIDESGMPKERFSAEFPKEGPSILRIQQVVRGDSAAYFCASSPNRDSLQFFGPGTRLTVL.

In this sample, this clone turned up once. The J gene is TRBJ2-6, the V gene TRBV3-1 (or the pseudogene TRBV3-2), with 8 nucleotides matching TRBD1. The V and J ends lost 8 bases and 0 bases, in that order; junction bases with no gene match: 12. The CDR3 is 18 residues long. Germline assignment: CDR1 LGHDT and CDR2 YNNKEL (reference sequence). DNA for the CDR3: TGTGCCAGCCTTAGTACCGGGACAGGCCACTCTGGGGCCAACGTCCTGACTTTC. It is translated as CASLSTGTGHSGANVLTF.

This chain uses TRBV6-5 with TRBJ2-7; a possible D gene is TRBD2 (5 bases). Trimming removed 6 bases at V and 2 bases at J, with 17 bases between. The CDR3 is 15 amino acids. Germline CDR1 MNHEY, CDR2 SVGAGI. CDR3 sequence (DNA): TGTGCCAGCAGCTTAGGGAGCCTGGGCACCTACGAGCAGTACTTC. It yields the protein CASSLGSLGTYEQYF.

The V and J genes are TRBV5-4 and TRBJ2-1; 9 nucleotides match TRBD2. The CDR3 has 14 residues. The germline CDR1 and CDR2 sequences are SGHNT and YYREEE (reference sequence). V was pared by 4 bases and J by 10 bases, with 9 bases of the junction left unmatched. The DNA of the CDR3 is TGTGCCAGCAGCGGAAATAGCGGGAGTGAAGAGCAGTTCTTC. This codes for CASSGNSGSEEQFF.

The rearrangement uses TRBV7-2 and TRBJ2-7; 10 nucleotides align to TRBD1. This CDR3 region has 13 residues. The germline V gene encodes CDR1 SGHTA and CDR2 FQGNSA. Germline trimming cut 4 bases from V and 6 bases from J; bases unmatched to any gene: 3. The CDR3 nucleotides are TGTGCCAGCAGCTGGGACAGGGGAGCCGAGCAGTACTTC. Protein: CASSWDRGAEQYF.

The chain recombines TRBV27 with TRBJ2-7; 9 bases fit TRBD1. J gave up 6 bases and V 4 bases, and 7 bases lay outside the gene matches. CDR1 is MNHEY, CDR2 SMNVEV, per germline (reference sequence). The CDR3 has 14 amino acids. CDR3 coding DNA: TGTGCCAGCAGTTACAGGACAGGGGAAGGCGAGCAGTACTTC. Amino acid sequence: CASSYRTGEGEQYF.

V and J are TRBV6-5 and TRBJ2-3; TRBD2 matches at 8 bases. V lost 4 bases to trimming and J lost 0 bases; unmatched junction nucleotides: 6. The CDR3 consists of 16 residues. CDR1 is MNHEY and CDR2 is SVGAGI in the germline V gene. The CDR3, as DNA: TGTGCCAGCAGTTTCGTTGGGACTAGAAGCACAGATACGCAGTATTTT. Its protein product is CASSFVGTRSTDTQYF.

The CDR3 region is CASTESGRASYEQYF. Here the CDR3 DNA reads TGCGCCAGCACCGAAAGCGGGAGAGCCTCCTACGAGCAGTACTTC. The chain has TRBV5-1 and TRBJ2-7, with 8 nucleotides matching TRBD2. Germline values: CDR1 SGHRS, CDR2 YFSETQ. The CDR3 consists of 15 residues. V lost 6 bases to trimming and J lost 0 bases; unmatched junction nucleotides: 8.

This chain links TRBV27 with TRBJ2-7; a weak D match, TRBD1 (6 bases). Per the germline V gene, CDR1 is MNHEY and CDR2 is SMNVEV (reference sequence). The CDR3 sequence is 15 residues long. The V and J ends lost 7 bases and 3 bases respectively, with 19 bases between them. CDR3 amino acids: CASTLRGQSGYEQYF. CDR3 bases: TGTGCCAGCACCCTCCGGGGACAATCCGGCTACGAGCAGTACTTC.

The CDR3 spells CASSQAPNEQFF. In DNA form, the CDR3 reads TGTGCCAGCAGTCAGGCCCCCAATGAGCAGTTCTTC. The rearrangement uses TRBV11-3 and TRBJ2-1; D remains unclear. The V gene lost 6 bases and the J gene lost 6 bases, with 9 bases spanning the gap. Germline CDR1 is SGHNT and CDR2 is YENEEA. CDR3 size: 12 residues.

J is TRBJ1-2 and V is TRBV9; the match to TRBD1 covers 7 bases. Germline V gene lookup returns CDR1 SGDLS and CDR2 YYNGEE. This CDR3 is built from 14 residues. V gave up 0 bases and J gave up 8 bases; unmatched junction bases: 7. The CDR3 DNA sequence: TGTGCCAGCAGCGTAGCTCAGGGGGTGGGCGGCTACACCTTC. As protein: CASSVAQGVGGYTF. The whole variable domain, filled in from reference TRBV9 and TRBJ1-2, reads DSGVTQTPKHLITATGQRVTLRCSPRSGDLSVYWYQQSLDQGLQFLIQYYNGEERAKGNILERFSAQQFPDLHSELNLSSLELGDSALYFCASSVAQGVGGYTFGSGTRLTVV.

The chain combines TRBV7-9 with TRBJ2-5; no clear D gene. Trimming took off 0 bases at V and 3 bases at J, with 14 bases between the two ends. CDR1 and CDR2 from the germline V gene are SEHNR and FQNEAQ (reference sequence). The CDR3 consists of 16 residues. For the CDR3, the DNA is TGTGCCAGCAGCTTAGCGGGCCTCAAGATCGAAGAGACCCAGTACTTC. Translated: CASSLAGLKIEETQYF. Full variable domain (missing parts from reference TRBV7-9 and TRBJ2-5): DTGVSQNPRHKITKRGQNVTFRCDPISEHNRLYWYRQTLGQGPEFLTYFQNEAQLEKSRLLSDRFSAERPKGSFSTLEIQRTEQGDSAMYLCASSLAGLKIEETQYFGPGTRLLVL.

V usage is TRBV6-2 or TRBV6-3 and J usage is TRBJ2-7; perhaps TRBD1 as D (5 bases). Germline lookup yields CDR1 MNHEY and CDR2 SVGEGT. The CDR3 is 13 residues long. V was trimmed by 0 bases and J by 3 bases, leaving 6 bases between them. CDR3 loop: CASSYSRGYEQYF. The CDR3 DNA reads as TGTGCCAGCAGTTACTCTAGGGGCTACGAGCAGTACTTC.

The chain joins TRBV5-1 to TRBJ1-1; TRBD1 matches 9 bases. CDR3 size: 15 residues. Germline CDR1 SGHRS, CDR2 YFSETQ. With 1 base clipped from V and 1 base from J, the junction kept 2 bases outside the gene matches. This CDR3 is CASSLSQGANTEAFF. For the CDR3, the DNA is TGCGCCAGCAGCTTGTCACAGGGGGCGAACACTGAAGCTTTCTTT.

This sequence joins TRBV10-3 and TRBJ2-1, with a weak D call TRBD2 (5 bases). V was clipped by 2 bases and J by 1 base, with 9 bases between them. The CDR3 sequence is 15 residues long. Germline V gives CDR1 ENHRY, CDR2 SYGVKD. As DNA, the CDR3 is TGTGCCATCAGTGAGGAGGGAGTGTCCTACAATGAGCAGTTCTTC. This sequence encodes CAISEEGVSYNEQFF.